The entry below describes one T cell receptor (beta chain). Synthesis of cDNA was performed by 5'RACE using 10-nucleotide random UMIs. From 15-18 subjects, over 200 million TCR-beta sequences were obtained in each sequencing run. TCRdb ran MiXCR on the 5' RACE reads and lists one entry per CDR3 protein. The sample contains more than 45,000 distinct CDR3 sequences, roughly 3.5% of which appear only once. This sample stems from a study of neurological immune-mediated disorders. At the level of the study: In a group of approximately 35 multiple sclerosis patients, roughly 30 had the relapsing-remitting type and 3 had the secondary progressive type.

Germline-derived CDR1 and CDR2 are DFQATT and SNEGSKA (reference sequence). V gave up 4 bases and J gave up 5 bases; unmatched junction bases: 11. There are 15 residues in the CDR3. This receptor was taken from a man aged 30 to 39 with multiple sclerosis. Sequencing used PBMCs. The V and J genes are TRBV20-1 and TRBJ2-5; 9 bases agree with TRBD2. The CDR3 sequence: CSANFGGGVLETQYF. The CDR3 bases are TGCAGTGCTAATTTTGGCGGGGGGGTTTTGGAGACCCAGTACTTC.